This TCR beta chain is from a study of T cell repertoires in cytomegalovirus infection (dated by TCRdb to about 2019). Some background on the complete study: Donor HLA type was relevant to the analysis, because carriage of CMV infection together with the matching HLA type was indicated by public TCR beta signatures.

This clonotype showed up many times. The target of this receptor is not known. No clone much larger than this one lies a single base away; base qualities are absent. The germline V gene specifies SGHRS as CDR1 and YFSETQ as CDR2. The CDR3, from cysteine to phenylalanine, totals 15 residues. Only the CDR3 DNA stays, 45 bases, in frame from base 1. Between the V and J ends, shortened by 4 bases and 1 base respectively, the junction contains 14 bases. The investigation overall reported the following: The ex vivo response was dominated by HLA-C-restricted CMV-specific TCR beta clonotypes, which also provided the single most frequent clonotype in two of eight donors. Carriers of CMV infection plus the relevant HLA type were discriminated by the cumulative frequency of public TCR beta family members in the study cohort and in an independent approximately 400-donor cohort.

The sequencing machine was an Illumina HiSeq 1500. TCRdb's own reprocessing of the public reads used fastp at Q25 and MiXCR and kept productive beta chains. Merged by CDR3 protein, the rows form single entries marked with the most common genes and DNA. The table for this sample lists around 260,000 distinct CDR3 sequences; roughly 9.1% of them were counted only once. The ten largest account for around 15% of the sample. This clonotype was obtained from a human donor in good health (CMV status not recorded). Some clones in this sample may be carry-over from other donors' samples. In this chain, TRBV5-1 is recombined with TRBJ1-1; the D gene cannot be named for sure. The sample taken for sequencing was PBMCs. The CDR3 is CASSPSHGPNTEAFF. The bases read TGCGCCAGCAGCCCCTCCCACGGTCCGAACACTGAAGCTTTCTTT.